The 15 T cell receptor beta chains listed next were all sequenced from one sample in a study of CD8+ T cells in alopecia areata. Once RNA had been extracted, it was reverse transcribed into cDNA to act as the sequencing template. Repertoires were generated with immunoSEQ multiplex PCR, while TCRdb's copy carries only in-frame clones and drops some. The sample has some 190,000 clones, 60% seen once. Specified treatment: oral pan-JAK inhibitor, 5-10 mg twice daily. The sample was CD4+ T cells sorted from blood, taken at week 24, from a patient treated with tofacitinib. These receptors originate from a human donor with alopecia areata.

The CDR3 region is CASSPLPTDQISYEQYF. CDR3 coding DNA: TGCGCCAGCAGCCCACTTCCCACTGATCAGATCTCCTACGAGCAGTACTTC. The V call is TRBV5-1, the J call TRBJ2-7; D call uncertain. Germline CDR1 SGHRS, CDR2 YFSETQ. This CDR3 region has 17 residues. The germline V and J ends were trimmed by 4 bases and 0 bases, with 20 bases remaining between them. The full variable domain, completed using reference TRBV5-1 and TRBJ2-7, is KAGVTQTPRYLIKTRGQQVTLSCSPISGHRSVSWYQQTPGQGLQFLFEYFSETQRNKGNFPGRFSGRQFSNSRSEMNVSTLELGDSALYLCASSPLPTDQISYEQYFGPGTRLTVT.

This chain joins TRBV19 and TRBJ2-5; TRBD1 is a possible D gene (5 bases). The CDR3 length is 15 residues. V shed 6 bases and J shed 2 bases, with 16 bases lying between them. Germline lookup yields CDR1 LNHDA and CDR2 SQIVND (reference sequence). The CDR3 nucleotides read TGTGCCAGTAGCCAAGGGGTTGACCCGCAAGAGACCCAGTACTTC. Protein product: CASSQGVDPQETQYF.

This clone has more than one count but fewer than ten. The gene calls are TRBV6-6 and TRBJ2-7; D is ambiguous. The CDR3 consists of 12 residues. Germline CDR1 is MNHNY and CDR2 is SVGAGI (reference sequence). Trimming left V 5 bases short and J 0 bases short, with 5 bases between. The CDR3 reads CASSQVSYEQYF. CDR3 in DNA: TGTGCCAGCAGTCAGGTCTCCTACGAGCAGTACTTC.

This clone was found once. This chain joins TRBV29-1 and TRBJ1-2; TRBD1 matches at 7 bases. V lost 2 bases to trimming and J lost 4 bases; unmatched junction nucleotides: 7. The germline gives CDR1 SQVTM, CDR2 ANQGSEA. The CDR3 extends over 14 amino acids. The CDR3 DNA reads as TGCAGCGTTGAAAAACCTGACAGGGCCTATGGCTACACCTTC. Residues: CSVEKPDRAYGYTF.

The rearrangement links TRBV30 to TRBJ2-2, with 9 bases lining up with TRBD2. CDR3 length: 14 residues. Germline values: CDR1 GTSNPN, CDR2 SVGIG (reference sequence). V shed 3 bases and J 4 bases; nucleotides not matched to a gene: 3. CDR3 DNA: TGTGCCTGGAGAGTACTAGCGGGCACCGGGGAGCTGTTTTTT. This codes for CAWRVLAGTGELFF.

The chain has TRBV6-5 and TRBJ1-1; 7 bases match TRBD1. This CDR3 contains 13 residues. Trimming removed 6 bases from V and 10 bases from J; junction bases left unmatched: 11. Germline V CDR1 and CDR2: MNHEY, SVGAGI. In DNA form, the CDR3 reads TGTGCCAGCAGAGAAACAGGGGTTTTATCAGCTTTCTTT. Its translation is CASRETGVLSAFF.

The genes are TRBV27 and TRBJ2-2; TRBD2 agrees at 13 bases. The CDR3 length is 16 residues. V was pared by 10 bases and J by 1 base, with 6 bases of the junction left unmatched. Per germline, CDR1 MNHEY and CDR2 SMNVEV (reference sequence). CDR3 in DNA: TGTGCCACCCGAAGGACTAGCGGGGGGAACACCGGGGAGCTGTTTTTT. Encoded protein: CATRRTSGGNTGELFF.

V is TRBV27 and J is TRBJ2-7; 13 bases match TRBD2. CDR3 size: 18 residues. CDR1 and CDR2 (germline): MNHEY, SMNVEV (reference sequence). J gave up 2 bases and V 6 bases, and 13 bases lay outside the gene matches. CDR3 DNA: TGTGCCAGCAGCTTCATCCGAGGGACTAGCGGGGCCACCTACGAGCAGTACTTC. Protein product: CASSFIRGTSGATYEQYF.

This clone was seen only a few times. The genes are TRBV7-3 and TRBJ1-2; 9 positions agree with TRBD1. The CDR3 has 13 residues. J was trimmed by 5 bases and V by 6 bases; bases with no gene match: 4. CDR1 is SGHTA and CDR2 is FQGTGA in the germline V gene. The CDR3 region has the DNA TGTGCCAGCAGACAGGGGACAGGGTATGGCTACACCTTC. It codes for CASRQGTGYGYTF. Together with reference TRBV7-3 and TRBJ1-2, the CDR3 gives the full variable domain: GAGVSQTPSNKVTEKGKYVELRCDPISGHTALYWYRQSLGQGPEFLIYFQGTGAADDSGLPNDRFFAVRPEGSVSTLKIQRTERGDSAVYLCASRQGTGYGYTFGSGTRLTVV.

The chain links TRBV30 to TRBJ1-2; D not certain. This CDR3 has 13 amino acids. Germline V gene data show CDR1 as GTSNPN and CDR2 as SVGIG (reference sequence). Trimming took 0 bases from V and 3 from J, leaving 8 bases between them. This CDR3 reads CAWSVNRYYGYTF. The DNA for the CDR3 is TGTGCCTGGAGTGTAAACAGATACTATGGCTACACCTTC.

The genes are TRBV15 and TRBJ2-2, with no clear D. This CDR3 spans 13 amino acids. Germline lookup yields CDR1 LNHNV and CDR2 YYDKDF (reference sequence). V dropped 0 bases and J dropped 4 bases, with 3 bases sitting between them. The CDR3, as DNA: TGTGCCACCAGCAGAGATTTCACCGGGGAGCTGTTTTTT. It yields the protein CATSRDFTGELFF.

The V call is TRBV7-8, the J call TRBJ1-5; 7 positions match TRBD1. From germline, CDR1 is SGHVS and CDR2 FQNEAQ. The CDR3 has 16 residues. The V and J ends lost 5 bases and 3 bases, in that order; junction bases with no gene match: 10. The DNA for the CDR3 is TGTGCCAGCAGCCTACCGACAGGGAGAAACAATCAGCCCCAGCATTTT. Its translation: CASSLPTGRNNQPQHF.

The genes are TRBV4-1 and TRBJ1-6; TRBD1 aligns across 9 bases. V was pared by 0 bases and J by 8 bases, with 5 bases of the junction left unmatched. This CDR3 region has 16 residues. The germline gives CDR1 MGHRA, CDR2 YSYEKL. The CDR3 protein is CASSQDGQGLDSPLHF. CDR3 nucleotide sequence: TGCGCCAGCAGCCAAGATGGACAGGGGTTGGATTCACCCCTCCACTTT.

The V call is TRBV9, the J call TRBJ1-6; tentative D call: TRBD1 (5 bases). CDR1 and CDR2 from the germline V gene are SGDLS and YYNGEE. Trimming removed 3 bases at V and 9 bases at J, with 16 bases between. CDR3 size: 15 residues. The DNA for the CDR3 is TGTGCCAGCAGCGATTTCGGCTCTACAGGTTCACCCCTCCACTTT. This codes for CASSDFGSTGSPLHF.

V gene TRBV2 combines with J gene TRBJ1-2; D is undetermined. CDR3 length: 15 amino acids. The germline V gene has CDR1 SNHLY and CDR2 FYNNEI. V was pared by 4 bases and J by 0 bases, with 12 bases between. CDR3 in DNA: TGTGCCAGCAGTGCTCTTCTCTTACCTAACTATGGCTACACCTTC. Translated, it gives CASSALLLPNYGYTF.